The 26 T cell receptor beta chains in this list originate from one sample, sequenced in a study of cytomegalovirus exposure and HLA in healthy donors (dated by TCRdb to about 2017). The method behind the library was the immunoSEQ multiplex PCR assay. For the multiplex PCR, a mixture combining 60 forward primers for TCR Vbeta segments and 13 reverse primers for TCR Jbeta segments was used. In its TCRdb copy, this immuneACCESS table keeps in-frame sequences only and misses some clones. Where compared with another copy, unresolved V genes explain less than half of these, and the others have no known cause. This sample holds 100,000 to 120,000 clones; roughly four fifths were observed only once. 1.3% of the sample lies in the top ten. Material for sequencing was PBMCs. The receptors stem from a man aged 35 to 55 in good health and CMV-seronegative.

The chain joins TRBV5-1 to TRBJ2-2, with 7 bases lining up with TRBD2. Per germline, CDR1 SGHRS and CDR2 YFSETQ. This CDR3 is 16 amino acids long. After removal of 1 base from V and 1 base from J, the junction contained 4 bases not matched to a gene. This CDR3 reads CASSLRLAENTGELFF. The CDR3 DNA reads as TGCGCCAGCAGCTTGAGACTAGCAGAGAACACCGGGGAGCTGTTTTTT.

The chain employs TRBV9 and TRBJ2-5, with D perhaps TRBD2 (6 bases). The CDR3 is made up of 16 amino acids. CDR1 and CDR2 from the germline V gene are SGDLS and YYNGEE. Trimming took off 0 bases at V and 0 bases at J, with 12 bases between the two ends. Here the CDR3 reads CASSVGGGVYQETQYF. The DNA of the CDR3 is TGTGCCAGCAGCGTAGGCGGAGGGGTTTACCAAGAGACCCAGTACTTC.

The V and J genes are TRBV6-4 and TRBJ2-2, with D possibly TRBD2 on 5 matching bases. Per germline, CDR1 MRHNA and CDR2 SNTAGT. The length of the CDR3 is 14 residues. V lost 4 bases, J lost 4 bases, and 10 bases lay in between. CDR3 nucleotide sequence: TGTGCCAGCAGTGTTCGACGGGGCACCGGGGAGCTGTTTTTT. Translated: CASSVRRGTGELFF.

V is TRBV27 and J is TRBJ2-5; D uncertain. The CDR3 runs to 12 residues. V shed 5 bases and J shed 0 bases, with 4 bases lying between them. CDR1 is MNHEY, CDR2 SMNVEV, per germline (reference sequence). The CDR3 DNA is TGTGCCAGCAGTGAGGACCAAGAGACCCAGTACTTC. Protein product: CASSEDQETQYF.

The chain couples TRBV28 to TRBJ2-1; 12 bases are a match to TRBD2. J was trimmed by 6 bases and V by 4 bases; bases with no gene match: 4. Germline loops: CDR1 MDHEN, CDR2 SYDVKM. The CDR3 has 15 amino acids. DNA for the CDR3: TGTGCCAGCAGTTCGCTAGCGGGGGGGCGCAATGAGCAGTTCTTC. Translation: CASSSLAGGRNEQFF.

The chain uses TRBV7-9 and TRBJ2-1, with D maybe TRBD1 (6 bases). Germline V gene lookup returns CDR1 SEHNR and CDR2 FQNEAQ (reference sequence). The CDR3 runs to 14 residues. The V end was cut by 7 bases, the J end by 9 bases, with 19 bases between. The CDR3 is CASIGTGWYAEQFF. In nucleotides, the CDR3 is TGTGCCAGCATAGGTACAGGGTGGTACGCTGAGCAGTTCTTC. Together with reference TRBV7-9 and TRBJ2-1, the CDR3 gives the full variable domain: DTGVSQNPRHKITKRGQNVTFRCDPISEHNRLYWYRQTLGQGPEFLTYFQNEAQLEKSRLLSDRFSAERPKGSFSTLEIQRTEQGDSAMYLCASIGTGWYAEQFFGPGTRLTVL.

The DNA for the CDR3 is TGTGCCACCAGCAGAGAGGGCTCAACAGCAGCCTACGAGCAGTACTTC. Its protein product is CATSREGSTAAYEQYF. The chain combines TRBV15 with TRBJ2-7; no clear D. CDR1 and CDR2 (germline): LNHNV, YYDKDF (reference sequence). This CDR3 region has 16 residues. V dropped 0 bases and J dropped 2 bases, with 14 bases sitting between them.

The V gene is TRBV6-5, the J gene TRBJ2-2; TRBD1 is a possible D gene (6 bases). CDR1 is MNHEY and CDR2 is SVGAGI in the germline V gene. The V gene lost 2 bases and the J gene lost 6 bases, with 13 bases spanning the gap. The CDR3 has 15 residues. The CDR3 nucleotides are TGTGCCAGCAGTTACGAGGGGGTGAGGGCCGGGGAGCTGTTTTTT. Its protein product is CASSYEGVRAGELFF.

CDR3 residues: CASSYSNGGDTQYF. DNA of the CDR3: TGTGCCAGCAGTTACTCGAACGGGGGGGATACGCAGTATTTT. The rearrangement links TRBV6-5 to TRBJ2-3; 7 bases agree with TRBD2. With V trimmed by 0 bases and J by 6 bases, 3 bases remained unmatched. Germline CDR1 reads MNHEY; CDR2 reads SVGAGI. The CDR3 totals 14 residues.

On this clone: At one end, the junction sequence differs from germline, possibly due to a read error. The chain carries TRBV2 and TRBJ2-7, with TRBD2 identical over 7 bases. Germline CDR1 and CDR2: SNHLY and FYNNEI. CDR3 size: 17 residues. This CDR3 is CASREEGWREKTYEQYF. The CDR3 region has the DNA TGTGCCAGCAGGGAAGAGGGCTGGCGGGAGAAGACCTACGAGCAGTACTTC.

This clone has a single count. The J gene is TRBJ2-7, the V gene TRBV5-6; 9 nucleotides match TRBD1. The V and J ends lost 3 bases and 6 bases, in that order; junction bases with no gene match: 10. CDR1 is SGHDT, CDR2 YYEEEE, per germline. This CDR3 contains 15 residues. CDR3 DNA sequence: TGTGCCAGCAGCTGGGGACAGGGTGACTCTCTCGAGCAGTACTTC. Encoded protein: CASSWGQGDSLEQYF.

V is TRBV27 and J is TRBJ1-1; D gene uncertain. The CDR3 is 13 residues long. In germline, CDR1 is MNHEY, CDR2 SMNVEV (reference sequence). V was pared by 1 base and J by 6 bases, with 9 bases between. The CDR3, as DNA: TGTGCCAGCAGTTTATTGGCAGGCCCTGAAGCTTTCTTT. Translation: CASSLLAGPEAFF.

The genes are TRBV7-2 and TRBJ2-3; 9 nucleotides agree with TRBD2. CDR3 length equals 16 residues. Germline V lookup: CDR1 SGHTA, CDR2 FQGNSA. Trimming cost V 1 base and J 3 bases; bases outside gene matches: 5. Here the CDR3 DNA reads TGTGCCAGCAGCTTAGGAGCCCTAGCGGGGACAGATACGCAGTATTTT. Residues: CASSLGALAGTDTQYF.

The gene calls are TRBV10-1 and TRBJ2-7, with 10 bases identical to TRBD2. The CDR3 covers 14 residues. Germline V gene data show CDR1 as WNHNN and CDR2 as SYGVQD (reference sequence). The ends lost 6 bases at V and 5 bases at J; junction bases unmatched: 7. The CDR3 reads CASRPSGRVNEQYF. As DNA, the CDR3 is TGCGCCAGCAGACCCAGCGGGAGGGTCAACGAGCAGTACTTC.

Only a few counts were recorded for this clone. J is TRBJ2-7 and V is TRBV2; TRBD1 aligns across 8 bases. The V gene end was trimmed by 8 bases and the J gene end by 4 bases; junction bases not matched to a gene: 10. CDR3 size: 14 residues. CDR1 and CDR2 (germline): SNHLY, FYNNEI. The CDR3 DNA reads TGTGCCAGCGGGTCGGACAGGGTATTTTACGAGCAGTACTTC. This translates into CASGSDRVFYEQYF.

V usage is TRBV11-3 and J usage is TRBJ1-1; 8 nucleotides agree with TRBD1. Per germline, CDR1 SGHNT and CDR2 YENEEA. The V gene end was trimmed by 5 bases and the J gene end by 0 bases; junction bases not matched to a gene: 8. There are 16 residues in the CDR3. The CDR3 DNA is TGTGCCAGCAGCCCTGCAGGGGGCCGGGTGAACACTGAAGCTTTCTTT. Protein sequence: CASSPAGGRVNTEAFF.

The V call is TRBV12-5, the J call TRBJ2-2; maybe TRBD2 (5 bases). Trimming left V 3 bases short and J 0 bases short, with 8 bases between. The CDR3 runs to 15 residues. CDR1 is LGHNT and CDR2 is FRNRAP in the germline V gene. The CDR3 loop reads CASGLGLANTGELFF. CDR3 DNA sequence: TGTGCTAGTGGTTTAGGACTGGCGAACACCGGGGAGCTGTTTTTT.

V and J are TRBV7-9 and TRBJ1-1; no clear D gene. This CDR3 is built from 13 residues. Trimming took 5 bases from V and 8 from J, leaving 15 bases between them. CDR1 and CDR2 from the germline V gene are SEHNR and FQNEAQ (reference sequence). CDR3 DNA: TGTGCCAGCAGCGCGGGCTTTGCCCCCGAAGCTTTCTTT. This codes for CASSAGFAPEAFF.

The chain combines TRBV18 with TRBJ2-7, with 8 bases that match TRBD1. Germline CDR1 and CDR2: KGHSH and LQKENI. With V trimmed by 2 bases and J by 2 bases, 5 bases remained unmatched. CDR3 length: 15 amino acids. CDR3 loop: CASSPGQGLTYEQYF. CDR3 nucleotides: TGTGCCAGCTCACCAGGACAGGGCCTAACCTACGAGCAGTACTTC.

This clone was found a few times. The chain uses TRBV11-2 and TRBJ2-5; D perhaps matches TRBD1 (5 bases). Trimming removed 4 bases at V and 5 bases at J, with 17 bases between. CDR3 size: 15 residues. Germline CDR1 reads SGHAT; CDR2 reads FQNNGV. The CDR3 region is CASSSQMTVPETQYF. As DNA, the CDR3 is TGTGCCAGCAGCTCGCAAATGACAGTCCCGGAGACCCAGTACTTC.

The V gene is TRBV7-6, the J gene TRBJ1-6; 9 bases fit TRBD1. Trimming cost V 6 bases and J 7 bases; bases outside gene matches: 7. The CDR3 sequence is 15 residues long. Germline values: CDR1 SGHVS, CDR2 FNYEAQ. CDR3 region: CASSSTGTGNSPLHF. For the CDR3, the DNA is TGTGCCAGCAGTAGTACCGGGACAGGGAATTCACCCCTCCACTTT.

This chain links TRBV9 with TRBJ1-1, with 10 bases lining up with TRBD1. The CDR3 sequence is 15 residues long. With V trimmed by 4 bases and J by 5 bases, 8 bases remained unmatched. The germline V gene encodes CDR1 SGDLS and CDR2 YYNGEE. CDR3 in amino acids: CASSLETGGRTEAFF. The DNA for the CDR3 is TGTGCCAGCAGCCTAGAGACAGGGGGCCGAACTGAAGCTTTCTTT.

The V and J genes are TRBV11-3 and TRBJ1-1, with 8 bases that match TRBD1. The CDR3 is made up of 14 amino acids. The germline V gene has CDR1 SGHNT and CDR2 YENEEA. V shed 6 bases and J 6 bases; nucleotides not matched to a gene: 9. The CDR3 loop is CASRPGGALAEAFF. The CDR3 DNA is TGTGCCAGCAGGCCAGGGGGCGCGTTGGCTGAAGCTTTCTTT.

Only a few counts were recorded for this clone. The chain couples TRBV29-1 to TRBJ2-2; D might be TRBD1 (5 bases). This CDR3 spans 11 amino acids. Germline CDR1 reads SQVTM; CDR2 reads ANQGSEA. The ends were cut back, 6 bases at V and 5 bases at J, with 7 bases in the middle. The CDR3 here is CSVQDTGELFF. The CDR3 DNA reads as TGCAGCGTACAGGATACCGGGGAGCTGTTTTTT.

This clone turned up a few times. The gene calls are TRBV7-2 and TRBJ1-5, with D possibly being TRBD1 (6 bases). Trimming took off 5 bases at V and 0 bases at J, with 11 bases between the two ends. This CDR3 has 15 residues. Looked up from germline, CDR1 is SGHTA and CDR2 is FQGNSA. The CDR3 loop is CASSPGQPSNQPQHF. Written as DNA, the CDR3 is TGTGCCAGCAGCCCAGGACAGCCTAGCAATCAGCCCCAGCATTTT.

The chain joins TRBV6-5 to TRBJ2-7; 7 bases match TRBD1. There are 15 residues in the CDR3. V was pared by 6 bases and J by 2 bases, with 10 bases of the junction left unmatched. Germline V gene data show CDR1 as MNHEY and CDR2 as SVGAGI. CDR3 residues: CASRTSRDRPYEQYF. In nucleotides, the CDR3 is TGTGCCAGCAGAACCTCCAGGGACAGACCCTACGAGCAGTACTTC.